Below, 5 T cell receptor beta chains from the same sample are listed, as sequenced in a study of human T cells and chemical hapten exposure. Each CDR3 protein gets one entry after TCRdb re-called the RACE reads with MiXCR. The table includes 150,000 or so distinct CDR3 sequences, roughly 15% detected once. Noted time point: patch test 1, 2 weeks after DPC sensitization. Treatment defined: therapeutic diphenylcyclopropenone sensitization with weekly scalp DPC. Here the sequenced sample was whole blood, taken in connection with sensitization to the hapten diphenylcyclopropenone (DPC). These receptors all come from a woman younger than 45 with alopecia areata. Some clones in this sample may be carry-over from other donors' samples.

This clonotype was seen many times. This chain connects TRBV6-5 to TRBJ1-6; 9 nucleotides agree with TRBD1. The CDR3 has 16 residues. CDR1 and CDR2 from the germline V gene are MNHEY and SVGAGI. After removal of 6 bases from V and 8 bases from J, the junction contained 11 bases not matched to a gene. The CDR3 DNA follows: TGTGCCAGCAGACGACACACAGGGGGCCGAGATTCACCCCTCCACTTT. Translation: CASRRHTGGRDSPLHF.

Only a few counts were recorded for this clonotype. One junction end does not reproduce the germline sequence, and a read error may be involved. The chain carries TRBV4-3 and TRBJ2-3; possible D gene TRBD2, 7 bases. CDR1 and CDR2 from the germline V gene are LGHNA and YSLEER. CDR3 size: 15 residues. The CDR3 nucleotides are TGCGCCAGCGGCCAAGGGGGGGCTAGCACAGATACGCAGTATTTT. Translation gives CASGQGGASTDTQYF.

V and J are TRBV7-2 and TRBJ2-1, with TRBD1 as a possible D gene (6 bases). Per germline, CDR1 SGHTA and CDR2 FQGNSA. The CDR3 loop spans 17 amino acids. V was shortened by 4 bases and J by 0 bases, with 16 bases between the two germline ends. The CDR3 reads CASSYGQHLSSYNEQFF. DNA for the CDR3: TGTGCCAGCAGCTATGGACAGCACCTTAGCTCCTACAATGAGCAGTTCTTC. Full variable domain (remainder filled in from reference TRBV7-2 and TRBJ2-1): GAGVSQSPSNKVTEKGKDVELRCDPISGHTALYWYRQSLGQGLEFLIYFQGNSAPDKSGLPSDRFSAERTGGSVSTLTIQRTQQEDSAVYLCASSYGQHLSSYNEQFFGPGTRLTVL.

This sequence joins TRBV6-1 and TRBJ2-2; D is undetermined. With 3 bases removed from V and 0 bases from J, the gap between germline ends came to 11 bases. CDR1 is MNHNS and CDR2 is SASEGT in the germline V gene. This CDR3 has 16 residues. The CDR3 spells CASSDFPNSNTGELFF. The CDR3, as DNA: TGTGCCAGCAGTGATTTCCCCAACTCGAACACCGGGGAGCTGTTTTTT.

This clonotype has a handful of counts. The chain carries TRBV14 and TRBJ2-7; 10 nucleotides align to TRBD2. V dropped 3 bases and J dropped 2; count of bases not matched to a gene: 10. Germline assignment: CDR1 SGHDN and CDR2 FVKESK. This CDR3 has 17 residues. The CDR3 DNA is TGTGCCAGCAGCCACCGGGGGCTAAGCGGGAGGGCCTACGAGCAGTACTTC. It translates to CASSHRGLSGRAYEQYF.